This TCR beta chain was documented in a study of OX40 agonist ivuxolimab in advanced cancers. Study-level findings and limits: Clonal expansion was seen in CD4+ and CD8+ blood T cells by week 6 at 0.1 to 3.0 mg/kg.

Points on this clone: Its antigen is not identified.

Patients who had autoimmune disease history or got systemic immunosuppression were left out. Germline V gene data show CDR1 as LNHNV and CDR2 as YYDKDF (reference sequence). CDR3 length: 16 residues. Trimming cost V 0 bases and J 5 bases; bases outside gene matches: 9. Profiling relied on immunoSEQ multiplex PCR, and the TCRdb table lists in-frame clones only, not all of them. The sample lists about 41,000 clones; over 75% were seen once. The rearrangement joins TRBV15 to TRBJ2-5, with 7 bases fitting TRBD2. Sequences were derived from CD4+ or CD8+ T cells sorted from blood, sampled in a trial of the OX40 agonist ivuxolimab. The receptor's source is an adult with an advanced solid tumor such as melanoma, head and neck, liver or kidney cancer. The chain's CDR3 is CATSRDGGGGRETQYF. Here the CDR3 DNA reads TGTGCCACCAGCAGAGATGGTGGGGGAGGGCGGGAGACCCAGTACTTC.